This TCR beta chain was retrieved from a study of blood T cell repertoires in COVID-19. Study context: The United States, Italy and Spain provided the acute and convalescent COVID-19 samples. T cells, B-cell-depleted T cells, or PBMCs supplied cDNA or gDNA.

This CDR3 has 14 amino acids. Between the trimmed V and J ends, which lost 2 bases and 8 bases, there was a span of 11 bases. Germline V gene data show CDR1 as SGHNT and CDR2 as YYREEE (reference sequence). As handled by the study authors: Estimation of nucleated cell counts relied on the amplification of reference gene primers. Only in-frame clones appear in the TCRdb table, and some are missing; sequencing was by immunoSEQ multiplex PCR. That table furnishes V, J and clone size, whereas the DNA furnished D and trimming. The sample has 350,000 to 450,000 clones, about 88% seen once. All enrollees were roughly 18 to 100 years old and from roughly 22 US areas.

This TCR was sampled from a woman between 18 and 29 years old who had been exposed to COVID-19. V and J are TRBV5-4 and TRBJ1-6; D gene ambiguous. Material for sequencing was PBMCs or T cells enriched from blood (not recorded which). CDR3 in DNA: TGTGCCAGCAGCTTCAGTCGGGTCGATTCACCCCTCCACTTT. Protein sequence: CASSFSRVDSPLHF.